This T cell receptor beta chain was recorded in a study of T cell repertoires in cytomegalovirus infection. TCRdb fed the reads into MiXCR, producing one record per CDR3 protein. This table has more than 300,000 distinct CDR3 sequences, roughly 36% appearing once. The junction had 7 bases not matched to a gene; V was cut back by 6 bases and J by 0 bases. CDR3 length equals 16 residues. This clonotype was seen a few times. Antigen specificity is unknown. Notes on the study in general: Ex vivo, HLA-C-restricted CMV-specific TCR beta clonotypes prevailed over the rest of the response.

The sequences come from cultured PBMCs, collected from culture after CMV antigen stimulation. The TCR originated in a human donor in good health (CMV status not recorded). Some clones in this sample may be carry-over from other donors' samples. The chain combines TRBV12-3 or TRBV12-4 with TRBJ1-2; 10 bases are a match to TRBD1. The DNA of the CDR3 is TGTGCCAGCAGAGGCGGACAGGGGGTCGCTAACTATGGCTACACCTTC. This translates into CASRGGQGVANYGYTF.